A selection of T cell receptor beta chains follows, all from one sample in a study of T-cell memory formation after mild COVID-19. TCRdb re-analysed the 5' RACE reads in MiXCR, keeping a single row per CDR3 protein. Here the sample spans around 390,000 distinct CDR3 sequences, 16% being singletons. The specimen was PBMCs or a T cell subset sorted from them (not recorded which). The receptors come from a man aged 18-30 years who had mild COVID-19 (a few samples of this study predate the infection). Cell type and time point are not known. The CDR3 runs from the conserved cysteine through the conserved F or W. The D gene is left open where the match is weak. Clone size appears in some rows only: once, few, many, or a class for an expanded clone.

TGTGCCATCAGCCAACCTGTGGGCAGCCGCTCGGCGGATACGCAGTATTTT	CAISQPVGSRSADTQYF	few	TRBV10-3	TRBJ2-3	-
TGTGCCAGCAGCCCAGACGCAGCAGGGGGCAGGAATGAGCAGTTCTTC	CASSPDAAGGRNEQFF	few	TRBV7-3	TRBJ2-1	TRBD1
TGTGCCAGCAGCTTAGACGGGCTAGCGGGGGCCCTGGTCCCCCCAGATACGCAGTATTTT	CASSLDGLAGALVPPDTQYF	-	TRBV11-2	TRBJ2-3	TRBD2
TGCGCCAGCAGCTTGACTGCTAGCGGGGAACCAACAGATACGCAGTATTTT	CASSLTASGEPTDTQYF	many	TRBV5-1	TRBJ2-3	TRBD2
TGTGCTAGTGCCTGGGACAGGGGGCGTGAAGAGACCCAGTACTTC	CASAWDRGREETQYF	-	TRBV12-5	TRBJ2-5	TRBD1
TGCAGCGTTGCCCCGACAGACCTGAACACTGAAGCTTTCTTT	CSVAPTDLNTEAFF	few	TRBV29-1	TRBJ1-1	-
TGCAGTGCTAGAGGGCAGACTAGCCTCACAGATACGCAGTATTTT	CSARGQTSLTDTQYF	-	TRBV20-1	TRBJ2-3	TRBD2
TGTGCCATCAGTGATTCGGCTAGCCAGGAAAACATTCAGTACTTC	CAISDSASQENIQYF	few	TRBV10-3	TRBJ2-4	-
TGTGCCAGCAGTTACTCGGTGGCGGGGGAGCAGTACTTC	CASSYSVAGEQYF	-	TRBV6-2/TRBV6-3	TRBJ2-7	-
TGTGCCAGCAGCGTCGGGAATAGGGGGGAAGAGACCCAGTACTTC	CASSVGNRGEETQYF	-	TRBV9	TRBJ2-5	-
TGTGCCAGCAGTTTATATCGTCTTGGGGACAGGGAAACTAACTATGGCTACACCTTC	CASSLYRLGDRETNYGYTF	few	TRBV12-3/TRBV12-4	TRBJ1-2	TRBD1
TGTGCCAGCAGCTTACTGGACAGGGAAGTCGGGGAGCTGTTTTTT	CASSLLDREVGELFF	few	TRBV7-9	TRBJ2-2	TRBD1
TGTGCCAGCAGCGGGCGGGACGCTGGGGCCAACGTCCTGACTTTC	CASSGRDAGANVLTF	-	TRBV5-6	TRBJ2-6	-
TGTGCCAGCGGACACTACACCCAAGAGACCCAGTACTTC	CASGHYTQETQYF	few	TRBV27	TRBJ2-5	-
TGCGCCAGCAGCGTAGGACAGCCCTACGAGCAGTACTTC	CASSVGQPYEQYF	-	TRBV5-1	TRBJ2-7	-
TGTGCCAGCAGCTTAGCCGGGGACCGCGCAGGGGAGCAGTTCTTC	CASSLAGDRAGEQFF	many	TRBV7-7	TRBJ2-1	-
TGCAGCGTTGTGGGGGCGGTTGAAGCTTTCTTT	CSVVGAVEAFF	-	TRBV29-1	TRBJ1-1	-
TGTGCCAGTAGTACCGGGACAGGGGGATACAATGAGCAGTTCTTC	CASSTGTGGYNEQFF	-	TRBV19	TRBJ2-1	TRBD1
TGTGCCAGCAGCTTAGTTATGGGACAGGGGGCGGCGGACTATGGCTACACCTTC	CASSLVMGQGAADYGYTF	few	TRBV7-9	TRBJ1-2	TRBD1
TGTGCCAGCAGCCGGGACAGGGGGTCCTACGAGCAGTACTTC	CASSRDRGSYEQYF	few	TRBV7-2	TRBJ2-7	TRBD1
TGCGCCAGCAGCCAACTGGGGGGCAGCACAGATACGCAGTATTTT	CASSQLGGSTDTQYF	-	TRBV4-3	TRBJ2-3	-
TGTGCCAGCAGTGAACAACCGATTAACTATGGCTACACCTTC	CASSEQPINYGYTF	-	TRBV6-1	TRBJ1-2	-
TGCGCCAGCAAAGACAGGGGACCAAACACTGAAGCTTTCTTT	CASKDRGPNTEAFF	few	TRBV4-1	TRBJ1-1	TRBD1
TGTGCCAGCAGCACTCCCCTGGGCGGGGGCCCTAACACCGGGGAGCTGTTTTTT	CASSTPLGGGPNTGELFF	-	TRBV28	TRBJ2-2	-
TGCGCCAGCAGCTTGAGAGCGGAACATGGCTACACCTTC	CASSLRAEHGYTF	few	TRBV5-1	TRBJ1-2	-
TGCGCCAGCAGCTTGCAACAACCTTCTGATTCACCCCTCCACTTT	CASSLQQPSDSPLHF	-	TRBV5-1	TRBJ1-6	-
TGTGCCAGCAGCGTAGATGGGGGAGCTGGAAACACCATATATTTT	CASSVDGGAGNTIYF	-	TRBV9	TRBJ1-3	-
TGTGCTAGCAGCTTGACAGGGTCGGAAGGGGAGACCCAGTACTTC	CASSLTGSEGETQYF	few	TRBV7-7	TRBJ2-5	TRBD1
TGTGCCAGCAGCGCCGGGCGGACTAGCGGGGGGGAAGAGACCCAGTACTTC	CASSAGRTSGGEETQYF	-	TRBV7-9	TRBJ2-5	TRBD2
TGCGCCAGCAGCCGGCTAGCGGGGGTAAACACAGATACGCAGTATTTT	CASSRLAGVNTDTQYF	-	TRBV5-1	TRBJ2-3	TRBD2
TGTGCCAGCAGTTCCCAACCCACAGGACGGTATCAGCCCCAGCATTTT	CASSSQPTGRYQPQHF	few	TRBV6-5	TRBJ1-5	-
TGCGCCAGCAGCCCACAGGGTCCAATTGATACGCAGTATTTT	CASSPQGPIDTQYF	few	TRBV5-1	TRBJ2-3	-
TGTGCCAGCTCCGGACTAGCGGGGATCAATGAGCAGTTCTTC	CASSGLAGINEQFF	few	TRBV18	TRBJ2-1	TRBD2
TGTGCCAGCGGGACAGGGGCGATTTCCTATGGCTACACCTTC	CASGTGAISYGYTF	once	TRBV2	TRBJ1-2	TRBD1
TGTGCCAGCAGCTTAGCTCCCCCAAGGAATGAGCAGTTCTTC	CASSLAPPRNEQFF	-	TRBV11-2	TRBJ2-1	-
TGTGCCAGCAGTTTACAGGAGGATGGCTACACCTTC	CASSLQEDGYTF	few	TRBV28	TRBJ1-2	-
TGTGCCAGCTCGCCTGCAACTAGCGGGGTTTACAATGAGCAGTTCTTC	CASSPATSGVYNEQFF	-	TRBV18	TRBJ2-1	TRBD2
TGTGCCAGCAGCCAAGCAGGCAGCTCTGGGGCCAACGTCCTGACTTTC	CASSQAGSSGANVLTF	-	TRBV3-1	TRBJ2-6	-
TGCGCCAGCAGCCAGGACAGGGGAGCTAACTATGGCTACACCTTC	CASSQDRGANYGYTF	-	TRBV5-1	TRBJ1-2	TRBD1
TGCAGTGCGCGGCCGGGACTAGCGGGGGGCTTGCGAAGCACAGATACGCAGTATTTT	CSARPGLAGGLRSTDTQYF	-	TRBV20-1	TRBJ2-3	TRBD2
TGTGCCAGCTCACTGGACCATGGGGCAAACTATGGCTACACATTC	CASSLDHGANYGYTF	once	TRBV18	TRBJ1-2	-
TGCGCCAGCAGTTTCCATGCAGATACGCAGTATTTT	CASSFHADTQYF	-	TRBV5-1	TRBJ2-3	-
TGTGCCAGCAGCCCCACGGGGGCGATGAACACTGAAGCTTTCTTT	CASSPTGAMNTEAFF	-	TRBV7-9	TRBJ1-1	-
TGCGCCAGCAGCGGGACTAGCGGCCAAGAGACCCAGTACTTC	CASSGTSGQETQYF	many	TRBV5-1	TRBJ2-5	TRBD2
TGCAGCGTGATCGCGCCAGATAACTATGGCTACACCTTC	CSVIAPDNYGYTF	-	TRBV29-1	TRBJ1-2	-
TGTGCCAGCTCACCGGGTAACTCTGGAAACACCATATATTTT	CASSPGNSGNTIYF	-	TRBV18	TRBJ1-3	-
TGTGCCAGCAGTGAAAGAGGGGAAATGGGGCAGCCCCAGCATTTT	CASSERGEMGQPQHF	-	TRBV6-1	TRBJ1-5	-
TGCAGTGCTAGAGAAGGATTATTACAAGAGACCCAGTACTTC	CSAREGLLQETQYF	-	TRBV20-1	TRBJ2-5	-
TGCGCCAGCAGCCGCGGGGACAGGTCTAACTATGGCTACACCTTC	CASSRGDRSNYGYTF	-	TRBV5-1	TRBJ1-2	TRBD1
TGTGCCAGCTCACCCCCTCAGGGGGCCGGGGAGACCCAGTACTTC	CASSPPQGAGETQYF	-	TRBV18	TRBJ2-5	TRBD1
TGTGCTAGCAGCTTAGGGGTGTCGGGGGGCCAAGAGACCCAGTACTTC	CASSLGVSGGQETQYF	few	TRBV7-7	TRBJ2-5	TRBD2
TGTGCCAGCAGCTTGGGAGGGGTCGGCCCCGGTGAGCAGTTCTTC	CASSLGGVGPGEQFF	-	TRBV5-4	TRBJ2-1	-
TGTGCCAGCAGTTACTCGCCCGGACAGGGAGAGACCCAGTACTTC	CASSYSPGQGETQYF	-	TRBV6-6	TRBJ2-5	TRBD1
TGTGCCAGCAGTTTTCGCAGGGGGCTGAACAATGAGCAGTTCTTC	CASSFRRGLNNEQFF	few	TRBV12-3/TRBV12-4	TRBJ2-1	TRBD1
TGTGCCAGCAGTGCGCGGGACTTCATGTACCAAGAGACCCAGTACTTC	CASSARDFMYQETQYF	-	TRBV6-5	TRBJ2-5	-
TGTGCCAGTGCGCCGGGACACTTAAACGGGGAGCTGTTTTTT	CASAPGHLNGELFF	few	TRBV6-5	TRBJ2-2	-
TGTGCCAGCAGCTTGGGGGTCGATCAGCCCCAGCATTTT	CASSLGVDQPQHF	-	TRBV7-2	TRBJ1-5	-
TGTGCCAGCAGCGTAGAGGGCGGGGGGCCCAGTGAGACCCAGTACTTC	CASSVEGGGPSETQYF	-	TRBV9	TRBJ2-5	TRBD2
TGCGCCAGCAGCTTGGGGGGCGGTGCCAGCGCGAACACCGGGGAGCTGTTTTTT	CASSLGGGASANTGELFF	-	TRBV5-1	TRBJ2-2	-